Following are 3 T cell receptor beta chains from one sample sequenced in a study of technical replicates of blood from a few donors. TCRdb's copy holds only in-frame clones and misses some; the assay was immunoSEQ multiplex PCR. The sample contains 80,000 to 90,000 clones, around 94% of which appear only once. What was sequenced was T cells isolated from PBMCs. Receptors originate from a human donor in good health.

V usage is TRBV29-1 and J usage is TRBJ1-2; 7 bases map to TRBD1. J lost 3 bases, V lost 6 bases, and 7 bases had no gene match. The CDR3 totals 13 residues. Germline V CDR1 and CDR2: SQVTM, ANQGSEA. CDR3 nucleotides: TGCAGCGTGACCTTCGACAGGGACTATGGCTACACCTTC. It specifies CSVTFDRDYGYTF.

The chain joins TRBV28 to TRBJ2-7; no definite D call. The V and J ends lost 8 bases and 3 bases respectively, with 8 bases between them. Looked up from germline, CDR1 is MDHEN and CDR2 is SYDVKM. The CDR3 is made up of 11 amino acids. Written as DNA, the CDR3 is TGTGCCAGCGCCCAACTCTACGAGCAGTACTTC. Its translation is CASAQLYEQYF.

The rearrangement links TRBV4-1 to TRBJ2-7; 8 bases line up with TRBD2. The CDR3 has 15 amino acids. Trimming cost V 4 bases and J 2 bases; bases outside gene matches: 7. Germline V gives CDR1 MGHRA, CDR2 YSYEKL. The CDR3 region is CASSLSGGGTYEQYF. CDR3 nucleotide sequence: TGCGCCAGCAGCCTGTCCGGGGGGGGAACCTACGAGCAGTACTTC.